This TCR beta chain derives from a study of T cells after yellow fever vaccination (dated by TCRdb to between 2018 and 2021). Some background on the complete study: The SMART-Seq v4 Ultra Low Input RNA kit was used to prepare libraries from fractions with low cell numbers. To follow T-cell clones before and after both primary and booster YFV17D yellow fever vaccination, bulk TCR alpha and beta repertoires underwent longitudinal sequencing. Two healthy male donors made up the cohort, one aged 18 to 29 years and the other aged 30 to 39 years. Blood was drawn at multiple timepoints before and after primary and secondary immunization, with bulk PBMC replicates and cell subsets isolated. General findings and caveats noted by the study authors: FACS-sorted repertoires could contain abundant contaminating clonotypes from the bulk population, so computational filtering was required. Only a couple of donors were included in the study, so the extent to which the findings can be generalized is limited. The secondary T-cell response was weaker than the primary response but faster, peaking on day 5 instead of day 15. A small fraction of clonotypes showed up in both the CD4 and CD8 compartments, probably as a result of convergent recombination. Most clones expanded after primary vaccination (96% of CD4 and around nine tenths of CD8) were re-detected after the booster, suggesting that broad memory maintenance occurred.

Synthesis of TCR cDNA relied on 5'RACE template switching, a step that introduced a universal primer site along with unique molecular identifiers. cDNA synthesis was primed from both the TCR alpha and TCR beta constant segments. Library amplification involved two PCR steps, and the second step added sample barcodes and sequencing adapters. Libraries were sequenced on Illumina HiSeq 2500 (2x100 bp) or NovaSeq (2x150 bp). Concerning the study's data processing: Reads were demultiplexed and collapsed into UMI consensus sequences with MIGEC, and V(D)J alignment was performed with MiXCR. Vaccine-responding clonotypes were identified with edgeR using replicate PBMC samples, with FDR below 0.01 and a log2 fold change above 5 up to day 15 being required. CD4 or CD8 identity was assigned to each bulk clonotype according to whether the clonotype was present at higher abundance in the sequenced CD4 repertoire or the sequenced CD8 repertoire. TCRdb handled the public reads itself, with Q25 trimming in fastp and clone calling in MiXCR, and kept productive beta chains. Rows matching on CDR3 protein sequence are summarized as one entry with the most common DNA and genes. The V and J calls follow TCRdb's processing rather than the paper's. The table for this sample lists some 390,000 distinct CDR3 sequences; over 5% of them were counted only once. The top ten clonotypes cover approximately 15% of the sample.

From its cysteine to its phenylalanine, the CDR3 spans 13 amino acids. Just the 39-base CDR3 DNA is kept, in frame starting at base 1. Trimming removed 1 base from V and 4 bases from J, leaving 7 bases between the germline ends. CDR1 and CDR2, per the germline V gene, are LGHNA and YSLEER. A remark on this clonotype: Which antigen it targets is not known. Base qualities are missing; no much larger clone stands one base away.

What the treatment or condition label conveys for this sample: live attenuated yellow fever vaccine strain. At each blood-draw timepoint, two biological replicates of bulk PBMCs were collected. PBMCs were isolated from peripheral blood using a standard Ficoll-Paque protocol. RNA was extracted with TriZol from bulk PBMCs, CD4 and CD8 fractions, and dextramer-positive and dextramer-negative fractions. The chain is encoded by TRBV4-3 joined to TRBJ1-1; the D region possibly corresponds to TRBD1 (5 bases align). The TCR sequence derives from a man aged 30 to 39 who received the YFV17D yellow fever vaccine. This specimen consisted of PBMCs, obtained 5 days after the yellow fever booster vaccination. For the CDR3, the sequence is CASSQVQGTEAFF. The nucleotides are TGCGCCAGCAGCCAAGTGCAGGGCACTGAAGCTTTCTTT.